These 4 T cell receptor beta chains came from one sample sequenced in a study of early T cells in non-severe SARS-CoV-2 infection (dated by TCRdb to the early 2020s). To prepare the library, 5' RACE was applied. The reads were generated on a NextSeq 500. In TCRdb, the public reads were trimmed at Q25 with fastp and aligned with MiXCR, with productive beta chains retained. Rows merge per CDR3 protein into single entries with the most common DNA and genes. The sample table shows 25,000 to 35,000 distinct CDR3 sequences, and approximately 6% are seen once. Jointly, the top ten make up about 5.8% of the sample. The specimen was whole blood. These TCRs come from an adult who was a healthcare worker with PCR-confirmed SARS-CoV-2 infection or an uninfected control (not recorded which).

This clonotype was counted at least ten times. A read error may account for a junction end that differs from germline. The DNA for the CDR3 is TGTGCCAGCAGTTACTCTGGGGGAGGGACTGAAGTTTTCTTT. Translated, it gives CASSYSGGGTEVFF. This chain links TRBV6-5 with TRBJ1-1; possibly TRBD1 for D (5 bases). Looked up from germline, CDR1 is MNHEY and CDR2 is SVGAGI. The CDR3 runs to 14 residues.

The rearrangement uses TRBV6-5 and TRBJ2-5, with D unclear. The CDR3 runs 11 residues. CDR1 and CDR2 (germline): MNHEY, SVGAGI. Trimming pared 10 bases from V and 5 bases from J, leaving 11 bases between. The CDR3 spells CATGWGETQYF. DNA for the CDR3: TGTGCCACCGGCTGGGGTGAGACCCAGTACTTC.

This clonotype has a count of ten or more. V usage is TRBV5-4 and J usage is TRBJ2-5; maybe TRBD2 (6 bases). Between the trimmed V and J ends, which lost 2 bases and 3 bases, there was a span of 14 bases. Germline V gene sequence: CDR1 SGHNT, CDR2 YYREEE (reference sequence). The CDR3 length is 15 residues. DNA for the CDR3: TGTGCCAGCAGCTTATCGGGAGCGGACAAAGAGACCCAGTACTTC. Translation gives CASSLSGADKETQYF.

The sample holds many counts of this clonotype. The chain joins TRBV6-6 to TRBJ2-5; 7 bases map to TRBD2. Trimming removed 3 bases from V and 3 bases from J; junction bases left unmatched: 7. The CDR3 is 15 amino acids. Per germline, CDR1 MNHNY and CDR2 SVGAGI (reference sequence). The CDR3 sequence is CASSYTVGLEETQYF. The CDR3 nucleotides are TGTGCCAGCAGTTATACTGTTGGACTAGAAGAGACCCAGTACTTC.